This T cell receptor beta chain emerged from a study of cytomegalovirus exposure and HLA in healthy donors. In the study overall: Earlier work reported approximately 110 million unique TCR beta sequences from about 170 million T cells.

Study results and caveats: In a later analysis, donors in an Asian-associated ancestry cluster reportedly had fewer N-insertions in productive TCRs than the cohort mean. Some V segments could not be told apart, so they were left out, TRBV6-2 and TRBV6-3 among them. Researchers catalogued roughly 170 TCR beta chains as cytomegalovirus-associated.

The study ran its PCR with 60 Vbeta and 13 Jbeta primers. Profiling relied on immunoSEQ multiplex PCR, and the TCRdb table lists in-frame clones only, not all of them. Seen here are roughly 110,000 clones, more than 75% observed once, and the top ten hold around 5.8%. This clone was picked up one time. As yet, its antigen is unknown. The CDR3 is 16 amino acids. Germline CDR1 is SGHDT and CDR2 is YYEEEE. Trimming stripped 4 bases from V and 8 bases from J, with 24 bases between. The gene calls are TRBV5-6 and TRBJ1-2; D remains unclear. The clonotype was recovered from a woman between 50 and 59 years old in good health and CMV-seropositive. Sequencing was performed on PBMCs. CDR3 loop: CASSLRQEIRRSGYTF. CDR3 nucleotides: TGTGCCAGCAGCCTCAGACAAGAGATTCGAAGGTCGGGCTACACCTTC. Full variable domain (missing parts from reference TRBV5-6 and TRBJ1-2): DAGVTQSPTHLIKTRGQQVTLRCSPKSGHDTVSWYQQALGQGPQFIFQYYEEEERQRGNFPDRFSGHQFPNYSSELNVNALLLGDSALYLCASSLRQEIRRSGYTFGSGTRLTVV.